This entry features one T cell receptor (beta chain) sequence. CDR3 size: 14 residues. Germline loops: CDR1 MDHEN, CDR2 SYDVKM. V dropped 5 bases and J dropped 4; count of bases not matched to a gene: 7. This specimen belongs to a study of human thymus T cells. TCRdb's copy holds only in-frame clones and misses some; the assay was immunoSEQ multiplex PCR. The sample includes about 46,000 clones, about 95% of them seen just once. No fixed cell number was used; all available blood leukocytes supplied DNA. The rearrangement links TRBV28 to TRBJ2-5; TRBD2 aligns across 7 bases. The clonotype comes from a girl in the first two years of life with a congenital heart defect but otherwise immunologically healthy. Input material: blood. DNA for the CDR3: TGTGCCAGCAGTCGATCGGGGGAGGGAGAGACCCAGTACTTC. Amino acid sequence: CASSRSGEGETQYF.